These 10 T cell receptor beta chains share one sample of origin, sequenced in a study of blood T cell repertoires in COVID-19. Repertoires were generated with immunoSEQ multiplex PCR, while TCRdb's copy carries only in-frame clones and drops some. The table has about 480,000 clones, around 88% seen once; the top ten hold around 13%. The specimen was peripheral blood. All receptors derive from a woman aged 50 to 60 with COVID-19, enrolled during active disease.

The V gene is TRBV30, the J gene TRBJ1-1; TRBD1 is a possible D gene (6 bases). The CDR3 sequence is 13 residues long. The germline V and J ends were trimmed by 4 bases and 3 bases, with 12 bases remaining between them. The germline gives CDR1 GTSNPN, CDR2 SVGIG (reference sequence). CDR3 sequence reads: CAWTGVLYTEAFF. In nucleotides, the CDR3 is TGTGCCTGGACAGGGGTGTTATACACTGAAGCTTTCTTT.

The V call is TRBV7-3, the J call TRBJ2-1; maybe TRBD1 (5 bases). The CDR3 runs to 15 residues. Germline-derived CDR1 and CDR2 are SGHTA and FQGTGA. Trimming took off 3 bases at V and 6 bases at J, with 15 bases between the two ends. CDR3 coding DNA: TGTGCCAGCAGCTTCTCCGCGACAGAGATCAATGAGCAGTTCTTC. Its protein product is CASSFSATEINEQFF.

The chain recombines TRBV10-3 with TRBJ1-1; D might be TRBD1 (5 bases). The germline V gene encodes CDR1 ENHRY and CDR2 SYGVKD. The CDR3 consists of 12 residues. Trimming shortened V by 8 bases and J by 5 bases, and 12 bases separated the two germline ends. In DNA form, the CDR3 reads TGTGCCATCGCGTCAGGGAATACTGAAGCTTTCTTT. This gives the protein CAIASGNTEAFF.

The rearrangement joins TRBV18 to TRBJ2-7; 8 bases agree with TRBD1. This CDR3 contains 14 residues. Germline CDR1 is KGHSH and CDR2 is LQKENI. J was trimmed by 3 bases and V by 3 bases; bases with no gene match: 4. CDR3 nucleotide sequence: TGTGCCAGCTCACCCGGGACAGGCCGCTACGAGCAGTACTTC. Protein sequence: CASSPGTGRYEQYF.

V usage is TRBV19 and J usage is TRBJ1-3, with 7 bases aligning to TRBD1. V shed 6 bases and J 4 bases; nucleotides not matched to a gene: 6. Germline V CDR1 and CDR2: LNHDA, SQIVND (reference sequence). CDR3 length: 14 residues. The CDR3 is CASRTGNSGNTIYF. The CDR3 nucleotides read TGTGCCAGTAGGACAGGGAATTCCGGAAACACCATATATTTT.

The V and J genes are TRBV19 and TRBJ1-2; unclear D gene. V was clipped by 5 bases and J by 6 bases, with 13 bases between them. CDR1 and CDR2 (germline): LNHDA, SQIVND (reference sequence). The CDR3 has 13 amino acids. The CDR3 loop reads CASSPSLGDGYTF. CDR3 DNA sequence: TGTGCCAGTAGTCCGAGCCTAGGCGATGGCTACACCTTC.

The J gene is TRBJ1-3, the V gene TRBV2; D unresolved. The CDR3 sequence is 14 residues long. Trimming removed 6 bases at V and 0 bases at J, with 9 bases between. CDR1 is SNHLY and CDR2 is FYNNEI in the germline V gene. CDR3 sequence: CASRVQSSGNTIYF. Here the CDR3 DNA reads TGTGCCAGCAGGGTACAGAGCTCTGGAAACACCATATATTTT.

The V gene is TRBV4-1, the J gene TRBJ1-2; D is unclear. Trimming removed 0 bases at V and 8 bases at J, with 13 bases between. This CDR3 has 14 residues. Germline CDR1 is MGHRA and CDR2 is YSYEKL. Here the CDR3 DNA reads TGCGCCAGCAGCCAAGATTACGGGGAAAGCGGCTACACCTTC. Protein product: CASSQDYGESGYTF.

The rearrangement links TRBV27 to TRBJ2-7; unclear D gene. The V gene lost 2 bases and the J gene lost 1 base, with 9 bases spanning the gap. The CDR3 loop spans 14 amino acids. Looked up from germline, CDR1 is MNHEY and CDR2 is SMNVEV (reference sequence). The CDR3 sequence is CASSLNQASYEQYF. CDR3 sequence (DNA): TGTGCCAGCAGTTTAAACCAGGCGTCCTACGAGCAGTACTTC.

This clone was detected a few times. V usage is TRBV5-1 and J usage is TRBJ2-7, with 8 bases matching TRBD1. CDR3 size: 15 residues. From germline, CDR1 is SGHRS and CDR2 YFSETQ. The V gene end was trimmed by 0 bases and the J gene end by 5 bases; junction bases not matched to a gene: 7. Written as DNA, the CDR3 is TGCGCCAGCAGCTTGGTGGTGACAGGGGACCACGAGCAGTACTTC. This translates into CASSLVVTGDHEQYF.